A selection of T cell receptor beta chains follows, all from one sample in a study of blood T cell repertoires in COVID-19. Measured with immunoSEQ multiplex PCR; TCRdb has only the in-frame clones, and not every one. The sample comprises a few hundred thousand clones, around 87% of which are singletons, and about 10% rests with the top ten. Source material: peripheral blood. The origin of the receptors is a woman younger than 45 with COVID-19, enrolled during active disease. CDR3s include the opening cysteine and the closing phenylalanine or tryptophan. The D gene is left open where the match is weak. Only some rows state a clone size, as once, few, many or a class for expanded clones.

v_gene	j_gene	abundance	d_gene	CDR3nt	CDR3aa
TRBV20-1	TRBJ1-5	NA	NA	TGCAGTGCTAGTGGCAGGGATCATCAGCCCCAGCATTTT	CSASGRDHQPQHF
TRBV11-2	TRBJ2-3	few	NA	TGTGCCAGCAGCTTACAGTCAGATACGCAGTATTTT	CASSLQSDTQYF
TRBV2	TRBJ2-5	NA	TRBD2	TGTGCCAGCAGCTGGGCAACGCTTATGGCGGGAGAGGGGGAGACCCAGTACTTC	CASSWATLMAGEGETQYF
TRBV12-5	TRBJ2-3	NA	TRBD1	TGTGCTAGTGGTTATACCCGCGACGGGACAGCCTGGCCAGATACGCAGTATTTT	CASGYTRDGTAWPDTQYF
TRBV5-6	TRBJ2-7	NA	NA	TGTGCCAGCAGCTCCGGACTTGCCTACGAGCAGTACTTC	CASSSGLAYEQYF
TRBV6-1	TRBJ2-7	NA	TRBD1	TGTGCCAGCAGTGGCCTAAGACAGGGGAGCTCCTACGAGCAGTACTTC	CASSGLRQGSSYEQYF
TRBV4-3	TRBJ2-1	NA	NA	TGCGCCAGCAGCCCGACTCCTTACTCCTACAATGAGCAGTTCTTC	CASSPTPYSYNEQFF
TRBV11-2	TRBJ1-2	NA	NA	TGTGCCAGCAGCTTAGGGCAGACTAACTATGGCTACACCTTC	CASSLGQTNYGYTF
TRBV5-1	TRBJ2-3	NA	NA	TGCGCCAGCAGCCGTGATCTGCGTGGCACAGATACGCAGTATTTT	CASSRDLRGTDTQYF
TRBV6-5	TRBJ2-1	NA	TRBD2	TGTGCCAGCAGTCTCATAGCGGGCGAGCAGTTCTTC	CASSLIAGEQFF
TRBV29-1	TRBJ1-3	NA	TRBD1	TGCAGCGTTCTGCCCTCAGGGGACAGTGGAAACACCATATATTTT	CSVLPSGDSGNTIYF
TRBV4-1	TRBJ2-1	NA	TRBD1	TGCGCCAGCAGCCAGGCAGGGGGCTCGAATGAGCAGTTCTTC	CASSQAGGSNEQFF
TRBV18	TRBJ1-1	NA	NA	TGTGCCAGCTCACCTCCGACAGGGAACACTGAAGCTTTCTTT	CASSPPTGNTEAFF
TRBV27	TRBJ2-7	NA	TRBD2	TGTGCCAGCAATGTGGGACGGACTAGCACCTACGAGCAGTACTTC	CASNVGRTSTYEQYF
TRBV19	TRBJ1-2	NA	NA	TGTGCCAGTAGCAAGGACAGCGGCGATGGCTACACCTTC	CASSKDSGDGYTF
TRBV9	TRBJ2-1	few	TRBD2	TGTGCCAGCAGCGTAGAGGGAGGGCCTCACAATGAGCAGTTCTTC	CASSVEGGPHNEQFF
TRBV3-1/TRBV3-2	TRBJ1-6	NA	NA	TGTGCCAGCAGCCAGACGGACAGCCATAATTCACCCCTCCACTTT	CASSQTDSHNSPLHF
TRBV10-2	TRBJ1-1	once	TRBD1	TGCGCCAGCAGGACAGGGCCGAACACTGAAGCTTTCTTT	CASRTGPNTEAFF
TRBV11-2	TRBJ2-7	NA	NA	TGTGCCAGCAGCTTAGAGCGGGTAATATACGAGCAGTACTTC	CASSLERVIYEQYF
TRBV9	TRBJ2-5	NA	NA	TGTGCCAGCAGCCCAGGCGGAGGCGGGCGGGCCCAGTACTTC	CASSPGGGGRAQYF
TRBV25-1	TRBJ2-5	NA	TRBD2	TGTGCCAGCAGTGAGGGGCTAGCGGGAGGGCCGGGGGTCGAGACCCAGTACTTC	CASSEGLAGGPGVETQYF
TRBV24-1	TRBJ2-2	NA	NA	TGTGCCACCAGTGCCCCCGGCGGCCGGAACACCGGGGAGCTGTTTTTT	CATSAPGGRNTGELFF
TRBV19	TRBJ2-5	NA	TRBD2	TGTGCCAGTAGTACTTGGGGACTAGCTTCCCAAGAGACCCAGTACTTC	CASSTWGLASQETQYF
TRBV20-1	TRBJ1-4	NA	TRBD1	TGCAGTGCTAGTACCGGGACAGGACACCACTCAGAACAAAAACTGTTTTTT	CSASTGTGHHSEQKLFF
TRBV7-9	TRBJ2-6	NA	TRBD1	TGTGCCAGCAGCTTATCCACAGGGGTATCTGGGGCCAACGTCCTGACTTTC	CASSLSTGVSGANVLTF
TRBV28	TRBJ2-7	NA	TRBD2	TGTGCCAGCAGTTTCACTAGCGGGACCGCCTACGAGCAGTACTTC	CASSFTSGTAYEQYF
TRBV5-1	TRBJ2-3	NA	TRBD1	TGCGCCAGCAGCACAGGGGACAGCAGGCTAGATACGCAGTATTTT	CASSTGDSRLDTQYF
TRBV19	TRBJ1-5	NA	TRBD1	TGTGCCTCTCTAGACAGGGCCCTCAGCAATCAGCCCCAGCATTTT	CASLDRALSNQPQHF
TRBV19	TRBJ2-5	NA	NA	TGTGCCAGTAGTCCCCACCGGTTCCAAGAGACCCAGTACTTC	CASSPHRFQETQYF
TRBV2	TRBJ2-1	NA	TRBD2	TGTGCCAGCAGGGGAGGCGCTAGCGGGAGCGGGTCCTACAATGAGCAGTTCTTC	CASRGGASGSGSYNEQFF